This TCR beta chain comes out of a study of blood T cell repertoires in COVID-19. The overall study: The cDNA or gDNA used as material had been derived from T cells, B-cell-depleted T cells, or PBMCs.

The assay was immunoSEQ multiplex PCR, and TCRdb's table has in-frame clones only and misses some. The sample carries 150,000 to 200,000 clones, about 86% recorded once. The V and J ends lost 9 bases and 4 bases respectively, with 18 bases between them. The CDR3 has 16 amino acids. Looked up from germline, CDR1 is KGHDR and CDR2 is SFDVKD. This chain links TRBV24-1 with TRBJ1-6; no clear D. The sequencing sample was made of peripheral blood. This clonotype was sampled from a man between 50 and 59 years old with active or convalescent COVID-19. The CDR3 region has the DNA TGTGCCACCGAAAGATTCGGGTGCAATTATAATTCACCCCTCCACTTT. Protein: CATERFGCNYNSPLHF.